This T cell receptor beta chain derives from a study of T cell repertoires in cytomegalovirus infection. TCRdb used MiXCR to reprocess the reads, holding one entry per CDR3 protein. The top ten hold roughly 27% of the sample, which has around 190,000 distinct CDR3 sequences, about 15% seen once. Trimming took off 3 bases at V and 5 bases at J, with 19 bases between the two ends. The CDR3 is 16 amino acids. This clonotype was detected only a few times. Sequences were obtained from PBMCs. V and J are TRBV12-3 or TRBV12-4 and TRBJ1-1; a weak D match, TRBD1 (6 bases). The TCR sequence derives from a human donor in good health (CMV status not recorded). Some clones in this sample may be carry-over from other donors' samples. The CDR3 DNA reads as TGTGCCAGCAGTTTTGTACCGAGCAGGGGAGGGACTGAAGCTTTCTTT. It yields the protein CASSFVPSRGGTEAFF.